This TCR beta chain was observed in a study of cytomegalovirus exposure and HLA in healthy donors. The germline gives CDR1 SGHNT, CDR2 YYREEE (reference sequence). This CDR3 region has 17 residues. V shed 0 bases and J 0 bases; nucleotides not matched to a gene: 3. Points on this clone: No antigen is known for it.

Overall study findings and caveats: Several V segments, TRBV6-2 and TRBV6-3 among them, could not be told apart and were dropped. The study listed approximately 160 cytomegalovirus-associated TCR beta chains. Most subjects had HLA-A and HLA-B alleles reportedly predicted accurately by TCR beta sequences.

PCR amplification relied on 60 Vbeta primers (plus 13 Jbeta primers). Using immunoSEQ multiplex PCR, the repertoire was profiled, and TCRdb retains in-frame clones only, with some absent. Among roughly 120,000 clones, roughly three fifths were seen once, and the ten largest hold 8% to 9.5%. The sequencing sample was made of PBMCs. The sequence was obtained from a woman between 40 and 55 years old in good health and CMV-seropositive. V is TRBV5-4 and J is TRBJ2-6, with 7 nucleotides matching TRBD1. The chain's CDR3 is CASSLGDSSSGANVLTF. The CDR3 DNA reads as TGTGCCAGCAGCTTGGGGGACAGCTCCTCTGGGGCCAACGTCCTGACTTTC.